Presented here are 27 T cell receptor beta chains from one specimen sequenced in a study of T cells in Graves' hyperthyroidism and ophthalmopathy. Researchers took RNA transcripts and amplified the TCR beta CDR3 regions from them. HTBI primers were the set used in a first-round RT-PCR of the TCR CDR3. Each CDR3 protein gets one entry after TCRdb re-called the multiplex PCR reads with MiXCR. The sample consists of 340,000 or so distinct CDR3 sequences, around 23% of them appearing once. Sequenced input: blood. The receptors derive from a woman aged 50 to 60 with Graves' hyperthyroidism.

This clonotype was counted ten times or more. The chain carries TRBV30 and TRBJ2-7; 12 nucleotides align to TRBD2. This CDR3 is built from 14 residues. Trimming removed 2 bases from V and 6 bases from J; junction bases left unmatched: 5. CDR1 GTSNPN and CDR2 SVGIG come from the germline V gene (reference sequence). The chain's CDR3 is CAWSLAGGRREQYF. The CDR3 nucleotides are TGTGCCTGGAGTCTAGCGGGGGGGCGGCGCGAGCAGTACTTC.

Turning to this clonotype: This may be a read error, as it is one base from a much larger clone. This chain joins TRBV9 and TRBJ2-1, with D perhaps matching TRBD2 (5 bases). The CDR3 runs 15 residues. Trimming pared 1 base from V and 7 bases from J, leaving 15 bases between. Germline CDR1 SGDLS, CDR2 YYNGEE. The DNA of the CDR3 is TGTGCCAGCAGCGTACCCAGCGGCATGGGGAATGAGCAGTTCTTC. Protein sequence: CASSVPSGMGNEQFF.

In this sample, this clonotype turned up once. The chain has TRBV11-3 and TRBJ2-2, with 9 positions matching TRBD1. This CDR3 is 16 amino acids long. The J segment lost 4 bases and the V segment lost 3 bases, leaving 6 bases of the junction unmatched. Germline CDR1 reads SGHNT; CDR2 reads YENEEA. The CDR3 sequence: CASSFGGTGSTGELFF. CDR3 bases: TGTGCCAGCAGCTTCGGTGGGACAGGGTCCACCGGGGAGCTGTTTTTT.

The rearrangement links TRBV28 to TRBJ2-7; 8 bases align to TRBD2. Germline CDR1 and CDR2: MDHEN and SYDVKM. V lost 8 bases and J lost 1; bases outside the gene matches: 10. The CDR3 covers 15 residues. In nucleotides, the CDR3 is TGTGCCAGCGGGATAGCGGGATTAGGGTCCTACGAGCAGTACTTC. Residues: CASGIAGLGSYEQYF. Full variable domain (outside the CDR3, taken from reference TRBV28 and TRBJ2-7): DVKVTQSSRYLVKRTGEKVFLECVQDMDHENMFWYRQDPGLGLRLIYFSYDVKMKEKGDIPEGYSVSREKKERFSLILESASTNQTSMYLCASGIAGLGSYEQYFGPGTRLTVT.

The table lists this clonotype with a few counts. This chain links TRBV28 with TRBJ2-3; D may be TRBD2 (7 bases). The V end was cut by 8 bases, the J end by 6 bases, with 18 bases between. The CDR3 is 14 residues long. The V gene's germline CDR1 is MDHEN and CDR2 SYDVKM. This CDR3 is CASPPRGRVDTQYF. Here the CDR3 DNA reads TGTGCCAGCCCACCGAGGGGGAGGGTGGATACGCAGTATTTT.

The CDR3 spells CASSYRPGQSPNSPLHF. The CDR3 DNA reads as TGTGCCAGCAGTTACCGACCTGGACAGTCCCCTAATTCACCCCTCCACTTT. The chain combines TRBV6-5 with TRBJ1-6; D is perhaps TRBD1 (6 bases). V was cut by 2 bases and J by 6 bases, with 17 bases left in between. The CDR3 extends over 17 amino acids. Germline V gene sequence: CDR1 MNHEY, CDR2 SVGAGI.

V usage is TRBV20-1 and J usage is TRBJ2-7; TRBD2 matches 7 bases. This CDR3 spans 14 amino acids. The germline V gene has CDR1 DFQATT and CDR2 SNEGSKA (reference sequence). The J segment lost 2 bases and the V segment lost 6 bases, leaving 10 bases of the junction unmatched. CDR3 DNA sequence: TGCAGTGCCTCAAGACTAGCTGCTGCCTACGAGCAGTACTTC. Translated: CSASRLAAAYEQYF.

V and J are TRBV29-1 and TRBJ2-1; 9 nucleotides line up with TRBD1. Germline CDR1 is SQVTM and CDR2 is ANQGSEA. The CDR3 is 14 residues long. The V segment lost 6 bases and the J segment 7 bases; nucleotides outside the gene matches: 10. Here the CDR3 reads CSVLTGGKVNEQFF. The CDR3 nucleotides are TGCAGCGTACTAACAGGGGGCAAGGTGAATGAGCAGTTCTTC.

This clonotype was seen only a few times. This rearrangement joins TRBV19 to TRBJ2-7; D may match TRBD1 or TRBD2 (6 bases each). Deletions cut 2 bases from V and 2 bases from J, with 13 bases between. The V gene's germline CDR1 is LNHDA and CDR2 SQIVND (reference sequence). The CDR3 spans 15 residues. The CDR3 DNA sequence: TGTGCCAGTAGTATACAAGGGGGGCCTACCTACGAGCAGTACTTC. Translation: CASSIQGGPTYEQYF.

This chain uses TRBV2 with TRBJ2-1; 10 bases map to TRBD1. This CDR3 is built from 15 residues. V lost 5 bases, J lost 5 bases, and 6 bases stayed unmatched. CDR1 and CDR2 from the germline V gene are SNHLY and FYNNEI. CDR3 coding DNA: TGTGCCAGCAGTTCCGCCGGGACAGGGGACAATGAGCAGTTCTTC. Amino acids: CASSSAGTGDNEQFF. Using reference TRBV2 and TRBJ2-1 for the parts outside the CDR3, the full variable domain is EPEVTQTPSHQVTQMGQEVILRCVPISNHLYFYWYRQILGQKVEFLVSFYNNEISEKSEIFDDQFSVERPDGSNFTLKIRSTKLEDSAMYFCASSSAGTGDNEQFFGPGTRLTVL.

The CDR3 sequence: CASSKLTGSSYNEQFF. For the CDR3, the DNA is TGTGCCAGTAGTAAATTAACAGGGAGCTCCTACAATGAGCAGTTCTTC. The rearrangement joins TRBV19 to TRBJ2-1, with D perhaps matching TRBD1 (6 bases). V was clipped by 4 bases and J by 0 bases, with 13 bases between them. The CDR3 is 16 residues long. Germline CDR1 reads LNHDA; CDR2 reads SQIVND (reference sequence).

This clonotype was recorded many times. The rearrangement uses TRBV2 and TRBJ2-3; the match to TRBD1 covers 9 bases. The ends lost 3 bases at V and 4 bases at J; junction bases unmatched: 5. Germline V gene lookup returns CDR1 SNHLY and CDR2 FYNNEI. CDR3 size: 15 residues. The CDR3 here is CASSDVGQGADTQYF. CDR3 DNA: TGTGCCAGCAGTGATGTGGGACAGGGTGCAGATACGCAGTATTTT.

This clonotype was observed many times. This chain joins TRBV12-3 or TRBV12-4 and TRBJ1-4; D possibly corresponds to TRBD1 (6 bases). The CDR3 has 15 residues. The V and J ends lost 2 bases and 6 bases respectively, with 13 bases between them. As DNA, the CDR3 is TGTGCCAGCAGTTTATTCTCGGGGGCGGATGAAAAACTGTTTTTT. The encoded protein is CASSLFSGADEKLFF.

The table lists this clonotype with many counts. The chain links TRBV20-1 to TRBJ2-7; 7 nucleotides align to TRBD1. Germline CDR1 reads DFQATT; CDR2 reads SNEGSKA (reference sequence). The V segment lost 3 bases and the J segment 4 bases; nucleotides outside the gene matches: 6. This CDR3 is 13 amino acids long. The CDR3 bases are TGCAGTGCTAGTAGGGGGCAATCGTACGAGCAGTACTTC. It yields the protein CSASRGQSYEQYF.

The chain joins TRBV2 to TRBJ1-6, with D hard to call. V lost 7 bases and J 8 bases, leaving 12 bases between the germline ends. This CDR3 is built from 13 residues. CDR1 and CDR2 (germline): SNHLY, FYNNEI. For the CDR3, the DNA is TGTGCCAGCATCCTCTTAGCGGATTCACCCCTCCACTTT. Its protein is CASILLADSPLHF. The full variable domain, its missing parts supplied by reference TRBV2 and TRBJ1-6, is EPEVTQTPSHQVTQMGQEVILRCVPISNHLYFYWYRQILGQKVEFLVSFYNNEISEKSEIFDDQFSVERPDGSNFTLKIRSTKLEDSAMYFCASILLADSPLHFGNGTRLTVT.

This clonotype came up many times. The chain links TRBV2 to TRBJ1-6, with D unresolved. Germline assignment: CDR1 SNHLY and CDR2 FYNNEI. V was cut by 1 base and J by 4 bases, with 5 bases left in between. The CDR3 runs to 14 residues. CDR3 sequence: CASSEGVYNSPLHF. The DNA of the CDR3 is TGTGCCAGCAGTGAAGGGGTTTATAATTCACCCCTCCACTTT.

This clonotype was counted many times. Written as DNA, the CDR3 is TGTGCCAGCAGTGATAGAACAGCGGGGGCTTACGAGCAGTACTTC. This translates into CASSDRTAGAYEQYF. The rearrangement joins TRBV2 to TRBJ2-7; 8 bases are shared with TRBD2. Germline V gene sequence: CDR1 SNHLY, CDR2 FYNNEI. V trimming: 3 bases; J trimming: 4 bases; junction bases outside the gene matches: 8. This CDR3 comprises 15 residues.

The chain recombines TRBV7-9 with TRBJ2-3, with TRBD2 identical over 13 bases. J lost 4 bases, V lost 5 bases, and 6 bases had no gene match. The CDR3 covers 16 residues. From germline, CDR1 is SEHNR and CDR2 FQNEAQ (reference sequence). For the CDR3, the DNA is TGTGCCAGCAGCCCAGGACTAGCGGGAGTATCAGATACGCAGTATTTT. The encoded protein is CASSPGLAGVSDTQYF.

The table lists this clonotype with many counts. The chain carries TRBV12-3 or TRBV12-4 and TRBJ2-3, with 7 bases that match TRBD2. The CDR3 runs to 14 residues. J lost 4 bases, V lost 2 bases, and 3 bases had no gene match. In DNA, the CDR3 is TGTGCCAGCAGTTTATATCGGGGGGCAGATACGCAGTATTTT. Translating gives CASSLYRGADTQYF.

This clonotype was recorded at least ten times. The chain recombines TRBV27 with TRBJ2-5; tentatively, D is TRBD1 (5 bases). Trimming took 7 bases from V and 5 from J, leaving 8 bases between them. CDR3 size: 11 residues. Germline values: CDR1 MNHEY, CDR2 SMNVEV (reference sequence). The CDR3 DNA reads TGTGCCAGCACTAAGGGGGAGACCCAGTACTTC. Its translation: CASTKGETQYF.

This clonotype was seen many times. V gene TRBV7-3 combines with J gene TRBJ1-1; no clear D gene. The V and J ends lost 0 bases and 4 bases respectively, with 9 bases between them. The CDR3 runs 14 residues. Looked up from germline, CDR1 is SGHTA and CDR2 is FQGTGA. CDR3 in amino acids: CASSLTEVSTEAFF. The CDR3 DNA follows: TGTGCCAGCAGCTTAACGGAGGTCAGCACTGAAGCTTTCTTT.

V is TRBV5-1 and J is TRBJ2-2, with TRBD2 as a possible D gene (6 bases). The germline V gene has CDR1 SGHRS and CDR2 YFSETQ. Trimming removed 5 bases from V and 0 bases from J, with 11 bases in between. This CDR3 spans 15 amino acids. The CDR3: CASRGGTSNTGELFF. The CDR3 DNA reads as TGCGCCAGCAGGGGCGGGACTTCGAACACCGGGGAGCTGTTTTTT.

This clonotype was recorded at least ten times. V usage is TRBV20-1 and J usage is TRBJ1-1, with unresolved D. Per the germline V gene, CDR1 is DFQATT and CDR2 is SNEGSKA (reference sequence). Trimming removed 2 bases from V and 11 bases from J, with 18 bases in between. The length of the CDR3 is 13 residues. The CDR3 here is CSARRTREGTAFF. In nucleotides, the CDR3 is TGCAGTGCTAGAAGAACGAGAGAAGGCACGGCTTTCTTT.

The CDR3 loop reads CSARLWGGSTGELFF. The DNA for the CDR3 is TGCAGTGCTCGCCTTTGGGGGGGAAGCACCGGGGAGCTGTTTTTT. The genes are TRBV20-1 and TRBJ2-2; 7 bases line up with TRBD2. The germline gives CDR1 DFQATT, CDR2 SNEGSKA (reference sequence). After removal of 5 bases from V and 4 bases from J, the junction contained 10 bases not matched to a gene. This CDR3 is built from 15 residues.

This clonotype was seen many times. The chain combines TRBV11-3 with TRBJ1-3; no clear D gene. CDR1 and CDR2 from the germline V gene are SGHNT and YENEEA. V dropped 4 bases and J dropped 1 base, with 8 bases sitting between them. The CDR3 is 14 amino acids. CDR3 nucleotides: TGTGCCAGCAGCTCCAGCAGGTCTGGAAACACCATATATTTT. Protein product: CASSSSRSGNTIYF.

This clonotype appeared many times. J is TRBJ1-5 and V is TRBV29-1, with D uncertain. Deletions cut 7 bases from V and 0 bases from J, with 7 bases between. CDR1 is SQVTM, CDR2 ANQGSEA, per germline. The CDR3 is 12 residues long. The CDR3, as DNA: TGCAGCGCCGCGAATAGCAATCAGCCCCAGCATTTT. It specifies CSAANSNQPQHF. The complete variable domain, with remaining parts taken from reference TRBV29-1 and TRBJ1-5, reads SAVISQKPSRDICQRGTSLTIQCQVDSQVTMMFWYRQQPGQSLTLIATANQGSEATYESGFVIDKFPISRPNLTFSTLTVSNMSPEDSSIYLCSAANSNQPQHFGDGTRLSIL.

This clonotype was observed at least ten times. This chain links TRBV6-4 with TRBJ1-2; D is unclear. The V gene lost 5 bases and the J gene lost 3 bases, with 16 bases spanning the gap. Germline V gene lookup returns CDR1 MRHNA and CDR2 SNTAGT. The CDR3 loop spans 15 amino acids. The CDR3 nucleotides read TGTGCCAGCAGTTATTCTTCGGACGGAGACTATGGCTACACCTTC. It yields the protein CASSYSSDGDYGYTF.